The entry that follows covers one T cell receptor beta chain sequence. The record originates from a study of blood T cell repertoires in COVID-19. Study at large: The analysed material was cDNA or gDNA that came from T cells, B-cell-depleted T cells, or PBMCs.

Germline trimming cut 1 base from V and 7 bases from J; bases unmatched to any gene: 9. Germline CDR1 reads LGHDT; CDR2 reads YNNKEL (reference sequence). CDR3 length equals 16 residues. Data came from immunoSEQ multiplex PCR; TCRdb stores just in-frame clones and leaves some out. The sample consists of roughly 100,000 clones, around four fifths of them appearing once. The sequencing sample was made of peripheral blood. This clonotype was sampled from a man aged 35 to 55 with active or convalescent COVID-19. The rearrangement uses TRBV3-1 (or the pseudogene TRBV3-2) and TRBJ1-5, with 8 nucleotides matching TRBD1. CDR3 amino acids: CASSQADRGRVQPQHF. As DNA, the CDR3 is TGTGCCAGCAGCCAAGCCGACAGGGGTCGGGTACAGCCCCAGCATTTT.